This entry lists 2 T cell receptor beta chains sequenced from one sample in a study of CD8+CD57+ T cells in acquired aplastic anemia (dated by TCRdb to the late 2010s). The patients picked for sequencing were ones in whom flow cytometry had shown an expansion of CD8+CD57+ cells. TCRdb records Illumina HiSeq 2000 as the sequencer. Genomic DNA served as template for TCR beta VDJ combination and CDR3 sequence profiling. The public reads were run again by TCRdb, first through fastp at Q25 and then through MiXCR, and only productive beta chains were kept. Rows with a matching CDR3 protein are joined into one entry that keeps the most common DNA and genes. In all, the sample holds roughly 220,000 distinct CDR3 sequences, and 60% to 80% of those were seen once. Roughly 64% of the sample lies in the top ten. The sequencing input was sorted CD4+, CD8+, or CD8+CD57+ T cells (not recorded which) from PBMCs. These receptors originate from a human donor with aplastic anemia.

The CDR3 here is CASTGGREQYF. CDR3 coding DNA: TGTGCCAGCACGGGAGGGCGGGAGCAGTACTTC. The chain combines TRBV5-4 with TRBJ2-7, with 8 positions matching TRBD2. V lost 6 bases, J lost 7 bases, and 3 bases stayed unmatched. The CDR3 runs to 11 residues. Germline V gives CDR1 SGHNT, CDR2 YYREEE (reference sequence). The variable domain in full, with the rest retrieved from reference TRBV5-4 and TRBJ2-7, is ETGVTQSPTHLIKTRGQQVTLRCSSQSGHNTVSWYQQALGQGPQFIFQYYREEENGRGNFPPRFSGLQFPNYSSELNVNALELDDSALYLCASTGGREQYFGPGTRLTVT.

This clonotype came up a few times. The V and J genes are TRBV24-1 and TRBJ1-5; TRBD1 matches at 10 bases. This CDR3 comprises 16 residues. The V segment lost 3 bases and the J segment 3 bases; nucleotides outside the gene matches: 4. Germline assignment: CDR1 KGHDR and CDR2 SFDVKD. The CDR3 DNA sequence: TGTGCCACCAGTGATACCGGGACAGGGGACAATCAGCCCCAGCATTTT. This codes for CATSDTGTGDNQPQHF.